This T cell receptor beta chain was profiled in a study of CD8+ T cells in alopecia areata. Study-level information: A 6-month off-drug phase came after tofacitinib, which had lasted 6 to 18 months.

Specified treatment: oral pan-JAK inhibitor, 5-10 mg twice daily. CDR1 and CDR2 (germline): LNHNV, YYDKDF (reference sequence). Trimming cost V 5 bases and J 7 bases, with 12 bases left between them. The CDR3 is 13 amino acids. Study-wide results and limits: Both scalp clonality and the expanded CD8+ clones among the top 100 showed a significant decrease with tofacitinib. Many of the expanded lesional clones endured in scalp and blood while on tofacitinib.

Note on this clone: Its antigen remains unidentified.

TCR sequencing used cDNA made by reverse transcription of extracted RNA. TCRdb's copy holds only in-frame clones and misses some; the assay was immunoSEQ multiplex PCR. The sample comprises about 270,000 clones, roughly 63% of which are singletons, and roughly 0.88% rests with the top ten. The chain employs TRBV15 and TRBJ1-5; possible D gene TRBD1, 5 bases. The TCR sequence derives from a human donor with alopecia areata. The sample consisted of CD4+ T cells sorted from blood, taken around week 54, from a patient treated with tofacitinib. This chain's CDR3 is CATSPRGGQPQHF. The CDR3 coding sequence is TGTGCCACCAGCCCGAGGGGAGGGCAGCCCCAGCATTTT.